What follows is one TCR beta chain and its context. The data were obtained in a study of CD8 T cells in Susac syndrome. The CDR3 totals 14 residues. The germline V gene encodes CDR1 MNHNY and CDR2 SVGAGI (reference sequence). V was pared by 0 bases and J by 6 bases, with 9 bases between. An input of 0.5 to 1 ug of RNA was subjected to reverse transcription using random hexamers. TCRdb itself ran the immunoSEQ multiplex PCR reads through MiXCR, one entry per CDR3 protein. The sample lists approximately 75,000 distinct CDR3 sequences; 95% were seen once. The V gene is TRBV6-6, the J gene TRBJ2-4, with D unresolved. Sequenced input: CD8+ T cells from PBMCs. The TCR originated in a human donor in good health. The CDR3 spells CASSYSGSGNIQYF. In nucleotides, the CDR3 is TGTGCCAGCAGTTACTCCGGATCCGGAAACATTCAGTACTTC.